The rows below give T cell receptor beta chains drawn from one sample of a study of blood T cell repertoires in COVID-19. The protocol was immunoSEQ multiplex PCR, while the TCRdb copy is restricted to in-frame clones and leaves out a portion. There are around 67,000 clones in the sample; around 91% occur only once, and 7% to 9% lies in the top ten. Sample: peripheral blood. The receptors come from a human donor in a cohort sampled during active COVID-19. Each CDR3 is given with its conserved first and last residue. Each record gives: CDR3 length, J gene, clone size, D gene, V gene, CDR3 protein, CDR3 DNA. D genes are given only for firm matches. Rows give clone size only sometimes, using once, few, many, or a class for an expanded clone.

CDR3 length: 14
J gene: TRBJ1-2
clone size: -
D gene: TRBD1
V gene: TRBV13
CDR3 protein: CASSAQGARSGYTF
CDR3 DNA: TGTGCCAGCAGCGCTCAGGGGGCGCGTAGTGGCTACACCTTC

CDR3 length: 15
J gene: TRBJ1-6
clone size: -
D gene: -
V gene: TRBV2
CDR3 protein: CASSVTRRSNSPLHF
CDR3 DNA: TGTGCCAGCAGTGTGACAAGGCGTTCCAATTCACCCCTCCACTTT

CDR3 length: 16
J gene: TRBJ1-2
clone size: -
D gene: TRBD1
V gene: TRBV5-8
CDR3 protein: CASSLGGAGGPYGYTF
CDR3 DNA: TGTGCCAGCAGCTTGGGGGGGGCAGGGGGCCCCTATGGCTACACCTTC

CDR3 length: 14
J gene: TRBJ2-7
clone size: -
D gene: -
V gene: TRBV27
CDR3 protein: CASSSRTAPYEQYF
CDR3 DNA: TGTGCCAGCAGTTCAAGGACAGCCCCCTACGAGCAGTACTTC

CDR3 length: 15
J gene: TRBJ2-7
clone size: -
D gene: TRBD1
V gene: TRBV9
CDR3 protein: CASSPHRGPSYEQYF
CDR3 DNA: TGTGCCAGCAGCCCCCACAGGGGGCCCTCCTACGAGCAGTACTTC

CDR3 length: 17
J gene: TRBJ2-7
clone size: -
D gene: -
V gene: TRBV5-1
CDR3 protein: CASSLESFRGHSYEQYF
CDR3 DNA: TGCGCCAGCAGCTTGGAGTCTTTCAGGGGCCATTCCTACGAGCAGTACTTC

CDR3 length: 17
J gene: TRBJ1-2
clone size: once
D gene: TRBD1
V gene: TRBV4-3
CDR3 protein: CASSQDHFWDRTYGYTF
CDR3 DNA: TGCGCCAGCAGCCAAGATCATTTTTGGGACAGGACCTATGGCTACACCTTC

CDR3 length: 13
J gene: TRBJ1-1
clone size: -
D gene: -
V gene: TRBV27
CDR3 protein: CASSLGQNTEAFF
CDR3 DNA: TGTGCCAGCAGTTTAGGGCAGAACACTGAAGCTTTCTTT

CDR3 length: 14
J gene: TRBJ1-2
clone size: -
D gene: -
V gene: TRBV27
CDR3 protein: CASSLSSGLHGYTF
CDR3 DNA: TGTGCCAGCAGTTTATCGTCAGGGCTGCATGGCTACACCTTC

CDR3 length: 16
J gene: TRBJ1-5
clone size: -
D gene: TRBD1
V gene: TRBV12-5
CDR3 protein: CASGLDPGTGMQPQHF
CDR3 DNA: TGTGCTAGTGGTTTGGACCCCGGGACAGGGATGCAGCCCCAGCATTTT

CDR3 length: 14
J gene: TRBJ1-1
clone size: few
D gene: -
V gene: TRBV6-1
CDR3 protein: CASSEPSREFEAFF
CDR3 DNA: TGTGCCAGCAGTGAACCGTCCCGGGAGTTTGAAGCTTTCTTT

CDR3 length: 23
J gene: TRBJ2-6
clone size: -
D gene: -
V gene: TRBV7-8
CDR3 protein: CASSPIGSQPQPSRGSGANVLTF
CDR3 DNA: TGTGCCAGCAGCCCCATTGGGTCCCAGCCCCAACCCTCCCGGGGGTCTGGGGCCAACGTCCTGACTTTC

CDR3 length: 14
J gene: TRBJ1-3
clone size: -
D gene: -
V gene: TRBV9
CDR3 protein: CASSEEGTGNTIYF
CDR3 DNA: TGTGCCAGCAGCGAGGAGGGGACTGGAAACACCATATATTTT

CDR3 length: 10
J gene: TRBJ1-2
clone size: -
D gene: -
V gene: TRBV10-3
CDR3 protein: CAIYRDGYTF
CDR3 DNA: TGTGCCATCTACAGGGATGGCTACACCTTC

CDR3 length: 16
J gene: TRBJ1-3
clone size: -
D gene: TRBD1
V gene: TRBV3-1/TRBV3-2
CDR3 protein: CASSRGTGGRGNTIYF
CDR3 DNA: TGTGCCAGCAGCCGAGGGACAGGGGGCAGGGGAAACACCATATATTTT